This T cell receptor beta chain was captured by sequencing in a study of T cell repertoires in cytomegalovirus infection. The overall study: Both a matching HLA type and CMV infection were indicated by public TCR beta signatures. Points from the study as a whole: The cumulative frequency of public TCR beta families distinguished individuals who carried CMV together with the relevant HLA. Across the ex vivo response, the dominant clonotypes were HLA-C-restricted CMV-specific TCR beta clonotypes.

In regard to this clonotype: Its antigen is as yet unknown.

In TCRdb, the reads were re-called with MiXCR into one record per CDR3 protein. In the table there are under 200,000 distinct CDR3 sequences, about a tenth of which are singletons. Germline V CDR1 and CDR2: DFQATT, SNEGSKA (reference sequence). The CDR3 sequence is 14 residues long. After removal of 6 bases from V and 1 base from J, the junction contained 8 bases not matched to a gene. V usage is TRBV20-1 and J usage is TRBJ1-1; 7 nucleotides agree with TRBD1. The specimen sequenced was PBMCs. The TCR originated in a human donor in good health (CMV status not recorded). Some clones in this sample may be carry-over from other donors' samples. CDR3 DNA sequence: TGCAGTGCCGCGTCCCGGGACAGGAACACTGAAGCTTTCTTT. Encoded protein: CSAASRDRNTEAFF.